The 22 T cell receptor beta chains reported below all come from one sample, sequenced in a study of PD-1 blockade in classical Hodgkin lymphoma. Documented time point: newly diagnosed, previously untreated cHL patient sample. Magnetic negative selection was used to purify CD4+ T cells from PBMCs that had been thawed. Sequenced by immunoSEQ multiplex PCR; TCRdb stores in-frame clones only, minus some. This table holds around 30,000 clones, roughly 89% found once. The specimen was CD4+ T cells from blood. The receptors here all came from a human donor with classical Hodgkin lymphoma.

The chain employs TRBV27 and TRBJ2-7; D is ambiguous. Trimming stripped 3 bases from V and 4 bases from J, with 13 bases between. The CDR3 is made up of 14 amino acids. The V gene's germline CDR1 is MNHEY and CDR2 SMNVEV (reference sequence). Written as DNA, the CDR3 is TGTGCCAGCAGTTTCGGTAGTCGCCATTACGAGCAGTACTTC. This gives the protein CASSFGSRHYEQYF.

The chain links TRBV6-5 to TRBJ2-2, with D possibly TRBD1 on 6 matching bases. The length of the CDR3 is 14 residues. CDR1 and CDR2 (germline): MNHEY, SVGAGI. V was trimmed by 2 bases and J by 6 bases, leaving 10 bases between them. The CDR3, as DNA: TGTGCCAGCAGTTACGGACAGTCCGCCGGGGAGCTGTTTTTT. Translation: CASSYGQSAGELFF.

The J gene is TRBJ2-2, the V gene TRBV5-4, with 12 bases lining up with TRBD2. Unmatched junction bases numbered 7, after V lost 3 bases and J lost 4 bases. Germline CDR1 and CDR2: SGHNT and YYREEE (reference sequence). This CDR3 comprises 17 residues. The CDR3 reads CASSSGLAGRSTGELFF. CDR3 DNA sequence: TGTGCCAGCAGCTCCGGACTAGCGGGGCGGAGCACCGGGGAGCTGTTTTTT.

This chain uses TRBV28 with TRBJ2-2; tentatively, D is TRBD1 (5 bases). Per the germline V gene, CDR1 is MDHEN and CDR2 is SYDVKM. The CDR3 has 14 residues. V dropped 3 bases and J dropped 4 bases, with 9 bases sitting between them. The CDR3 loop is CASSLAGPTGELFF. The CDR3 DNA reads as TGTGCCAGCAGTTTGGCAGGGCCCACCGGGGAGCTGTTTTTT.

This chain links TRBV12-5 with TRBJ1-2; D not certain. V was trimmed by 5 bases and J by 5 bases, leaving 6 bases between them. CDR3 length equals 11 residues. Germline loops: CDR1 LGHNT, CDR2 FRNRAP. CDR3 region: CASGTTYGYTF. CDR3 DNA: TGTGCTAGTGGTACAACTTATGGCTACACCTTC.

The chain joins TRBV18 to TRBJ2-7; no clear D gene. Germline V lookup: CDR1 KGHSH, CDR2 LQKENI. The CDR3 totals 14 residues. CDR3 protein: CATSAIRAGYEQYF. CDR3 nucleotide sequence: TGTGCGACCTCAGCTATCCGGGCCGGTTACGAGCAGTACTTC.

This chain joins TRBV29-1 and TRBJ2-7; the D gene is possibly TRBD1 (6 bases). The CDR3 has 11 amino acids. V lost 7 bases and J lost 4, with 11 bases in between. Germline CDR1 reads SQVTM; CDR2 reads ANQGSEA. This chain's CDR3 is CSASDRYEQYF. The CDR3 DNA reads TGCAGCGCGTCGGACAGATACGAGCAGTACTTC.

The chain recombines TRBV5-1 with TRBJ2-6; D remains ambiguous. The CDR3 extends over 15 amino acids. Germline assignment: CDR1 SGHRS and CDR2 YFSETQ. V lost 0 bases, J lost 0 bases, and 4 bases lay in between. The CDR3 DNA sequence: TGCGCCAGCAGCTTGGCCATCTCTGGGGCCAACGTCCTGACTTTC. This gives the protein CASSLAISGANVLTF.

J is TRBJ2-3 and V is TRBV6-1; D is undetermined. Germline lookup yields CDR1 MNHNS and CDR2 SASEGT. The CDR3 sequence is 14 residues long. V dropped 6 bases and J dropped 1 base, with 11 bases sitting between them. CDR3 in DNA: TGTGCCAGCAGATCGCGACGGGGCACAGATACGCAGTATTTT. This codes for CASRSRRGTDTQYF.

This chain uses TRBV2 with TRBJ1-3; D remains ambiguous. Germline V gene data show CDR1 as SNHLY and CDR2 as FYNNEI. This CDR3 contains 12 residues. V lost 9 bases and J 4 bases, leaving 10 bases between the germline ends. CDR3: CASMLEGNTIYF. The CDR3, as DNA: TGTGCCAGTATGCTAGAAGGAAACACCATATATTTT.

The gene calls are TRBV2 and TRBJ1-5; a weak D match, TRBD1 (6 bases). The germline V gene encodes CDR1 SNHLY and CDR2 FYNNEI. The CDR3 length is 14 residues. Trimming left V 3 bases short and J 3 bases short, with 9 bases between. Written as DNA, the CDR3 is TGTGCCAGCAGTGACAGGACAGCCAATCAGCCCCAGCATTTT. It translates to CASSDRTANQPQHF. The entire variable domain, with the rest obtained from reference TRBV2 and TRBJ1-5, is as follows: EPEVTQTPSHQVTQMGQEVILRCVPISNHLYFYWYRQILGQKVEFLVSFYNNEISEKSEIFDDQFSVERPDGSNFTLKIRSTKLEDSAMYFCASSDRTANQPQHFGDGTRLSIL.

The rearrangement uses TRBV9 and TRBJ2-5; no definite D call. The CDR3 length is 15 residues. The V gene lost 4 bases and the J gene lost 4 bases, with 17 bases spanning the gap. Per the germline V gene, CDR1 is SGDLS and CDR2 is YYNGEE. The chain's CDR3 is CASSPLEVRGETQYF. The CDR3 region has the DNA TGTGCCAGCAGCCCCCTCGAGGTGCGCGGAGAGACCCAGTACTTC.

This rearrangement joins TRBV6-1 to TRBJ2-3, with 15 bases aligning to TRBD2. This CDR3 comprises 19 residues. The V gene end was trimmed by 0 bases and the J gene end by 0 bases; junction bases not matched to a gene: 4. Germline CDR1 and CDR2: MNHNS and SASEGT. The DNA of the CDR3 is TGTGCCAGCAGTGAAGCCGCTGGACTAGCGGGGGGGAGCACAGATACGCAGTATTTT. Translating gives CASSEAAGLAGGSTDTQYF.

This rearrangement joins TRBV28 to TRBJ2-7; 9 bases are shared with TRBD1. Per germline, CDR1 MDHEN and CDR2 SYDVKM. V lost 5 bases, J lost 3 bases, and 14 bases stayed unmatched. The CDR3 totals 17 residues. The CDR3 DNA follows: TGTGCCAGCAGTGCCGCGGGGCAAGGGACAGGGTTCTACGAGCAGTACTTC. Residues: CASSAAGQGTGFYEQYF.

This chain connects TRBV7-8 to TRBJ2-3; 12 bases are shared with TRBD2. Germline CDR1 is SGHVS and CDR2 is FQNEAQ. J lost 1 base, V lost 8 bases, and 16 bases had no gene match. The CDR3 is 19 residues long. CDR3 in amino acids: CASGLGLAGGQPRTDTQYF. CDR3 bases: TGTGCCAGCGGACTTGGGCTAGCGGGGGGGCAGCCCCGCACAGATACGCAGTATTTT.

J is TRBJ2-5 and V is TRBV6-1; TRBD1 agrees at 9 bases. Germline V lookup: CDR1 MNHNS, CDR2 SASEGT. The CDR3 has 15 residues. With V trimmed by 6 bases and J by 7 bases, 12 bases remained unmatched. CDR3 sequence: CASSRGRTGEGTQYF. DNA for the CDR3: TGTGCCAGCAGCAGAGGGAGGACAGGGGAAGGGACCCAGTACTTC.

The chain recombines TRBV5-4 with TRBJ2-5; no clear D. CDR3 size: 14 residues. Trimming shortened V by 0 bases and J by 5 bases, and 11 bases separated the two germline ends. The germline V gene encodes CDR1 SGHNT and CDR2 YYREEE (reference sequence). The CDR3 protein is CASSLEQRWETQYF. The CDR3 DNA is TGTGCCAGCAGCTTGGAACAGAGGTGGGAGACCCAGTACTTC.

This sequence joins TRBV5-5 and TRBJ2-7; no clear D gene. This CDR3 is 15 amino acids long. V lost 3 bases, J lost 0 bases, and 13 bases lay in between. Germline CDR1 and CDR2: SGHKS and YYEKEE (reference sequence). CDR3 nucleotides: TGTGCCAGCAGCTCACTCGGGTCCAGCTCCTACGAGCAGTACTTC. Translation: CASSSLGSSSYEQYF.

V and J are TRBV19 and TRBJ2-5; 10 bases align to TRBD2. V dropped 5 bases and J dropped 9; count of bases not matched to a gene: 12. Germline CDR1 LNHDA, CDR2 SQIVND (reference sequence). This CDR3 has 15 amino acids. The CDR3 DNA follows: TGTGCCAGTAGTCCTGGACTAGCGGTTCTTGTAGCCCAGTACTTC. Translation gives CASSPGLAVLVAQYF.

The chain joins TRBV19 to TRBJ2-7; D is undetermined. The V gene lost 5 bases and the J gene lost 3 bases, with 17 bases spanning the gap. This CDR3 has 15 residues. Germline V gene lookup returns CDR1 LNHDA and CDR2 SQIVND (reference sequence). Written as DNA, the CDR3 is TGTGCCAGTAGTTCCGGAACGGTTGGAAGCTACGAGCAGTACTTC. As protein: CASSSGTVGSYEQYF. The variable domain in full, with the rest retrieved from reference TRBV19 and TRBJ2-7, is DGGITQSPKYLFRKEGQNVTLSCEQNLNHDAMYWYRQDPGQGLRLIYYSQIVNDFQKGDIAEGYSVSREKKESFPLTVTSAQKNPTAFYLCASSSGTVGSYEQYFGPGTRLTVT.

The chain couples TRBV20-1 to TRBJ1-4; the D gene is possibly TRBD1 (6 bases). Trimming pared 2 bases from V and 10 bases from J, leaving 8 bases between. CDR3 size: 11 residues. CDR1 and CDR2 (germline): DFQATT, SNEGSKA (reference sequence). This chain's CDR3 is CSARSGVKLFF. CDR3 nucleotides: TGCAGTGCTAGATCAGGGGTAAAACTGTTTTTT.

This clone was picked up one time. V gene TRBV4-1 combines with J gene TRBJ1-1; no clear D gene. This CDR3 has 13 residues. Germline CDR1 reads MGHRA; CDR2 reads YSYEKL. Trimming took off 1 base at V and 5 bases at J, with 8 bases between the two ends. The CDR3 loop is CASSQVGWTEAFF. DNA of the CDR3: TGCGCCAGCAGCCAAGTGGGGTGGACTGAAGCTTTCTTT.